One and the same sample provided the 13 T cell receptor beta chains below, sequenced in a study of OX40 agonist ivuxolimab in advanced cancers. The protocol was immunoSEQ multiplex PCR, while the TCRdb copy is restricted to in-frame clones and leaves out a portion. The sample has about 66,000 clones; about 80% are singletons. The material was CD4+ or CD8+ T cells sorted from blood, obtained in a trial of the OX40 agonist ivuxolimab. The receptors derive from an adult with an advanced solid tumor such as melanoma, head and neck, liver or kidney cancer.

V and J are TRBV4-1 and TRBJ1-1; 10 nucleotides align to TRBD1. The V gene end was trimmed by 2 bases and the J gene end by 3 bases; junction bases not matched to a gene: 9. Germline-derived CDR1 and CDR2 are MGHRA and YSYEKL. The CDR3 sequence is 17 residues long. The CDR3 nucleotides are TGCGCCAGCAGCCAACAAGACAGGGGGCTTGGAGACACTGAAGCTTTCTTT. Translating it yields CASSQQDRGLGDTEAFF.

This sequence joins TRBV11-3 and TRBJ2-2; perhaps D is TRBD1 or TRBD2 (5 bases each). CDR1 and CDR2 from the germline V gene are SGHNT and YENEEA. The CDR3 length is 15 residues. V lost 1 base, J lost 7 bases, and 13 bases lay in between. CDR3 region: CASSLGGLGVGELFF. CDR3 nucleotides: TGTGCCAGCAGCTTAGGAGGGCTAGGGGTCGGGGAGCTGTTTTTT.

CDR3 in amino acids: CASSPPPGGRQGVYGYTF. CDR3 DNA: TGTGCCAGCAGTCCGCCACCCGGGGGGAGGCAGGGCGTCTATGGCTACACCTTC. The rearrangement uses TRBV28 and TRBJ1-2; possible D gene TRBD1, 5 bases. Per germline, CDR1 MDHEN and CDR2 SYDVKM. Trimming took off 5 bases at V and 4 bases at J, with 26 bases between the two ends. The CDR3 is 18 residues long.

The chain employs TRBV25-1 and TRBJ1-6, with a weak D call TRBD1 (5 bases). V lost 5 bases and J 7 bases, leaving 12 bases between the germline ends. CDR1 is MGHDK, CDR2 SYGVNS, per germline. The CDR3 has 14 amino acids. The CDR3 reads CASSYAGINSPLHF. The CDR3 DNA reads TGTGCCAGCAGTTATGCAGGGATAAATTCACCCCTCCACTTT.

The chain recombines TRBV19 with TRBJ2-7; TRBD1 matches 8 bases. Trimming removed 6 bases from V and 5 bases from J; junction bases left unmatched: 6. CDR1 is LNHDA, CDR2 SQIVND, per germline (reference sequence). CDR3 length: 13 amino acids. The CDR3 loop is CASRGTGRNEQYF. CDR3 DNA: TGTGCCAGTAGAGGGACAGGACGTAACGAGCAGTACTTC.

J is TRBJ1-4 and V is TRBV18; no firm D call. CDR3 length equals 13 residues. Trimming took off 6 bases at V and 5 bases at J, with 10 bases between the two ends. The germline CDR1 and CDR2 sequences are KGHSH and LQKENI. The CDR3 DNA reads TGTGCCAGCTCCCGTGACTCAAATGAAAAACTGTTTTTT. It translates to CASSRDSNEKLFF.

This clone was counted only a few times. The chain combines TRBV5-1 with TRBJ1-5, with D tentatively TRBD1 (5 bases). The CDR3 runs 13 residues. From germline, CDR1 is SGHRS and CDR2 YFSETQ. Trimming shortened V by 0 bases and J by 8 bases, and 9 bases separated the two germline ends. The CDR3 DNA follows: TGCGCCAGCAGCTTGGTCCAGGGTGAGCCCCAGCATTTT. As protein: CASSLVQGEPQHF.

The rearrangement links TRBV7-2 to TRBJ2-7; tentative D call: TRBD2 (7 bases). The CDR3 contains 15 residues. CDR1 is SGHTA and CDR2 is FQGNSA in the germline V gene. V was trimmed by 5 bases and J by 4 bases, leaving 18 bases between them. CDR3 bases: TGTGCCAGCAGCGAGGGAGGGGGGGCTCATTACGAGCAGTACTTC. Translating gives CASSEGGGAHYEQYF. Combining the CDR3 with reference TRBV7-2 and TRBJ2-7 gives the whole variable domain GAGVSQSPSNKVTEKGKDVELRCDPISGHTALYWYRQSLGQGLEFLIYFQGNSAPDKSGLPSDRFSAERTGGSVSTLTIQRTQQEDSAVYLCASSEGGGAHYEQYFGPGTRLTVT.

The chain joins TRBV27 to TRBJ1-1; D is uncertain. Germline assignment: CDR1 MNHEY and CDR2 SMNVEV (reference sequence). The V end was cut by 6 bases, the J end by 1 base, with 9 bases between. The CDR3 runs to 13 residues. The DNA for the CDR3 is TGTGCCAGCAGGATATGGGGGAACACTGAAGCTTTCTTT. This sequence encodes CASRIWGNTEAFF.

J is TRBJ1-3 and V is TRBV7-8, with D perhaps TRBD1 (5 bases). The CDR3 is 17 amino acids. V lost 5 bases to trimming and J lost 4 bases, with 21 bases between them. Germline CDR1 is SGHVS and CDR2 is FQNEAQ. CDR3 protein: CASSGVIGEGYGNTIYF. The CDR3 DNA sequence: TGTGCCAGCAGCGGAGTCATAGGGGAGGGTTACGGAAACACCATATATTTT.

The chain has TRBV19 and TRBJ1-1, with 7 nucleotides matching TRBD1. Looked up from germline, CDR1 is LNHDA and CDR2 is SQIVND (reference sequence). V gave up 5 bases and J gave up 3 bases; unmatched junction bases: 6. The CDR3 is made up of 14 amino acids. This CDR3 reads CASSGGQLHTEAFF. Here the CDR3 DNA reads TGTGCCAGTAGTGGGGGACAGCTCCACACTGAAGCTTTCTTT.

V usage is TRBV5-1 and J usage is TRBJ1-2; 7 bases agree with TRBD1. The CDR3 spans 12 residues. J lost 7 bases, V lost 4 bases, and 4 bases had no gene match. Germline V lookup: CDR1 SGHRS, CDR2 YFSETQ. The CDR3 spells CASSLDRAGYTF. The CDR3 bases are TGCGCCAGCAGCCTTGACAGGGCTGGCTACACCTTC.

The rearrangement links TRBV11-3 to TRBJ2-3; no clear D. The CDR3 totals 14 residues. Germline V gene sequence: CDR1 SGHNT, CDR2 YENEEA. V gave up 2 bases and J gave up 4 bases, with 10 bases separating them. CDR3: CASSLSPPPDTQYF. The CDR3 bases are TGTGCCAGCAGCTTATCACCCCCACCAGATACGCAGTATTTT.